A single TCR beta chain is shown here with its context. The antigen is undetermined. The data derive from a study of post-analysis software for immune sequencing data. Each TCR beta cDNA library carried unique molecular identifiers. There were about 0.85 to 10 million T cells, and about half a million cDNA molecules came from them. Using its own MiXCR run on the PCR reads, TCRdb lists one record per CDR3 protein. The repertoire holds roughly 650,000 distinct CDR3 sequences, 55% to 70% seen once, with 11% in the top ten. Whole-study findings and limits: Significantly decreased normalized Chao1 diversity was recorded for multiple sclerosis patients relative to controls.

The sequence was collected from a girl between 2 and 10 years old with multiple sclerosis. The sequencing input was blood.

The CDR3 reads CAISVDGGDSPLHF. The CDR3 DNA sequence: TGTGCCATCAGTGTCGACGGTGGAGATTCACCCCTCCACTTT. V is TRBV10-3 and J is TRBJ1-6; D not certain. V lost 4 bases and J 8 bases, leaving 12 bases between the germline ends. CDR1 and CDR2 (germline): ENHRY, SYGVKD. The CDR3 is 14 amino acids.